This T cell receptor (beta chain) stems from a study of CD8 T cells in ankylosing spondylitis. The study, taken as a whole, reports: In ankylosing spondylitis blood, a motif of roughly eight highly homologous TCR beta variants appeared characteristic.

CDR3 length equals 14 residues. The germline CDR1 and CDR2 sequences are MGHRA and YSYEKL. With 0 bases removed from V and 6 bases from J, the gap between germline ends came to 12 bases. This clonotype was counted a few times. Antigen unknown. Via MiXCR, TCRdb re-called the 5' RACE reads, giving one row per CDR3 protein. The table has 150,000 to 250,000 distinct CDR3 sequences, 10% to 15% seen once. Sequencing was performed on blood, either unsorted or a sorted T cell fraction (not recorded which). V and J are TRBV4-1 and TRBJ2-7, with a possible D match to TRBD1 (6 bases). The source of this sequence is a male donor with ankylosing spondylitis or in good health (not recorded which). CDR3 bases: TGCGCCAGCAGCCAAGAGGGCAGGGGTAGCGAGCAGTACTTC. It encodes CASSQEGRGSEQYF.